The 32 T cell receptor beta chains below come from one sample, sequenced in a study of blood T cell repertoires in COVID-19. Assay used: immunoSEQ multiplex PCR; TCRdb lists only in-frame clones, some missing. The data hold more than 35,000 clones, with about 88% observed a single time. The sequenced sample consisted of peripheral blood. The receptor set was obtained from a man in his 60s with active COVID-19.

The chain combines TRBV10-3 with TRBJ1-5; TRBD1 matches 9 bases. Per the germline V gene, CDR1 is ENHRY and CDR2 is SYGVKD. The CDR3 runs 19 residues. The V and J ends lost 3 bases and 2 bases, in that order; junction bases with no gene match: 14. CDR3 in DNA: TGTGCCATCAGTGATATAACCGGGACAGGGAAAGGGGGCAATCAGCCCCAGCATTTT. It specifies CAISDITGTGKGGNQPQHF.

The rearrangement joins TRBV13 to TRBJ2-1; possibly TRBD2 for D (5 bases). Trimming removed 0 bases at V and 7 bases at J, with 7 bases between. Germline V gene data show CDR1 as PRHDT and CDR2 as FYEKMQ (reference sequence). The CDR3 contains 13 residues. CDR3 residues: CASSLGGGNEQFF. For the CDR3, the DNA is TGTGCCAGCAGCTTAGGGGGCGGGAATGAGCAGTTCTTC.

The chain links TRBV7-2 to TRBJ2-2; 7 bases align to TRBD2. Germline V gives CDR1 SGHTA, CDR2 FQGNSA. V was pared by 8 bases and J by 1 base, with 4 bases of the junction left unmatched. The CDR3 totals 14 residues. CDR3 region: CASRGDVNTGELFF. As DNA, the CDR3 is TGTGCCAGCCGGGGGGACGTGAACACCGGGGAGCTGTTTTTT.

The chain links TRBV7-8 to TRBJ2-3, with 13 bases identical to TRBD2. In germline, CDR1 is SGHVS, CDR2 FQNEAQ. This CDR3 spans 16 amino acids. The V segment lost 5 bases and the J segment 3 bases; nucleotides outside the gene matches: 5. This chain's CDR3 is CASSPATSGRTDTQYF. Here the CDR3 DNA reads TGTGCCAGCAGCCCGGCGACTAGCGGGAGGACAGATACGCAGTATTTT.

This chain joins TRBV5-5 and TRBJ1-5; no definite D call. Trimming shortened V by 5 bases and J by 7 bases, and 13 bases separated the two germline ends. In germline, CDR1 is SGHKS, CDR2 YYEKEE (reference sequence). This CDR3 comprises 13 residues. The CDR3 DNA sequence: TGTGCCAGCAGTTCAGAATCCGCCCAGCCCCAGCATTTT. Protein: CASSSESAQPQHF.

The CDR3 region has the DNA TGTGCCAGTAGTCCGACAGGGGCAAATCAGCCCCAGCATTTT. This translates into CASSPTGANQPQHF. This sequence joins TRBV19 and TRBJ1-5; TRBD1 matches at 8 bases. The trim removed 5 bases at V and 4 bases at J, leaving 4 bases unmatched. This CDR3 is built from 14 residues. Germline assignment: CDR1 LNHDA and CDR2 SQIVND (reference sequence). Supplemented by reference TRBV19 and TRBJ1-5, the full variable domain reads DGGITQSPKYLFRKEGQNVTLSCEQNLNHDAMYWYRQDPGQGLRLIYYSQIVNDFQKGDIAEGYSVSREKKESFPLTVTSAQKNPTAFYLCASSPTGANQPQHFGDGTRLSIL.

The genes are TRBV30 and TRBJ2-1; 10 bases match TRBD2. V trimming: 0 bases; J trimming: 4 bases; junction bases outside the gene matches: 3. Germline CDR1 and CDR2: GTSNPN and SVGIG (reference sequence). The CDR3 spans 15 residues. CDR3 nucleotide sequence: TGTGCCTGGAGTGTTTCTAGCGGGAGATACAATGAGCAGTTCTTC. Translated: CAWSVSSGRYNEQFF.

In its sample, this clone was seen once. The CDR3 loop reads CASSRGTSGRDNEQFF. In DNA, the CDR3 is TGCGCCAGCAGCCGCGGGACTAGCGGGCGCGACAATGAGCAGTTCTTC. The V and J genes are TRBV4-1 and TRBJ2-1; the match to TRBD2 covers 12 bases. Germline V lookup: CDR1 MGHRA, CDR2 YSYEKL. This CDR3 has 16 residues. Trimming cost V 4 bases and J 5 bases; bases outside gene matches: 6.

The V call is TRBV18, the J call TRBJ2-1; 8 nucleotides agree with TRBD2. Losses at the gene ends were 3 bases for V and 0 bases for J; bases not matched to a gene: 4. This CDR3 region has 16 residues. The germline CDR1 and CDR2 sequences are KGHSH and LQKENI. The CDR3: CASSPGGVVSYNEQFF. CDR3 coding DNA: TGTGCCAGCTCACCCGGGGGGGTCGTCTCCTACAATGAGCAGTTCTTC.

The rearrangement links TRBV10-3 to TRBJ2-2; D is possibly TRBD1 (6 bases). The V gene's germline CDR1 is ENHRY and CDR2 SYGVKD. CDR3 length equals 15 residues. V was cut by 2 bases and J by 3 bases, with 10 bases left in between. The CDR3 DNA sequence: TGTGCCATCAGTGAGGACAGGTTGGACACCGGGGAGCTGTTTTTT. As protein: CAISEDRLDTGELFF.

The chain combines TRBV7-8 with TRBJ2-7; tentative D call: TRBD2 (6 bases). V was clipped by 4 bases and J by 0 bases, with 16 bases between them. This CDR3 spans 16 amino acids. The V gene's germline CDR1 is SGHVS and CDR2 FQNEAQ. The CDR3 reads CASSSGRGLLSYEQYF. The CDR3 nucleotides are TGTGCCAGCAGCTCGGGACGGGGACTCCTCTCCTACGAGCAGTACTTC.

The V gene is TRBV6-5, the J gene TRBJ2-7; D is possibly TRBD1 (7 bases). The V and J ends lost 6 bases and 4 bases respectively, with 13 bases between them. CDR1 and CDR2 from the germline V gene are MNHEY and SVGAGI. The CDR3 runs 13 residues. The CDR3 coding sequence is TGTGCCAGCAGGTCAGGGGGGACGTACGAGCAGTACTTC. Its protein product is CASRSGGTYEQYF.

CDR3 amino acids: CASSVDRATNEKLFF. The CDR3 DNA reads TGTGCCAGCAGCGTGGACAGGGCAACTAATGAAAAACTGTTTTTT. The chain links TRBV5-4 to TRBJ1-4; TRBD1 matches 8 bases. Germline loops: CDR1 SGHNT, CDR2 YYREEE (reference sequence). Trimming removed 4 bases from V and 0 bases from J; junction bases left unmatched: 2. CDR3 size: 15 residues.

CDR3 sequence reads: CASSVREDEAFF. CDR3 coding DNA: TGTGCCAGCAGCGTCAGGGAGGATGAAGCTTTCTTT. The J gene is TRBJ1-1, the V gene TRBV6-5; TRBD1 might be the D (5 bases). With 6 bases removed from V and 7 bases from J, the gap between germline ends came to 12 bases. Germline CDR1 reads MNHEY; CDR2 reads SVGAGI. CDR3 length: 12 amino acids.

This clone is categorized as large. The chain links TRBV5-6 to TRBJ1-4; perhaps TRBD1 as D (6 bases). Trimming pared 0 bases from V and 7 bases from J, leaving 10 bases between. CDR1 and CDR2 from the germline V gene are SGHDT and YYEEEE. This CDR3 spans 14 amino acids. As DNA, the CDR3 is TGTGCCAGCAGCTTGGGGGGGCGGTTTGAAAAACTGTTTTTT. It specifies CASSLGGRFEKLFF.

The chain employs TRBV9 and TRBJ2-3; the D gene is possibly TRBD2 (7 bases). CDR1 and CDR2 (germline): SGDLS, YYNGEE. The CDR3 contains 15 residues. The V gene lost 2 bases and the J gene lost 2 bases, with 12 bases spanning the gap. The CDR3 DNA follows: TGTGCCAGCAGCGTGGGGGGGGCGGACACAGATACGCAGTATTTT. This codes for CASSVGGADTDTQYF.

The table lists this clone with a count of one. The chain is built from TRBV28 and TRBJ2-7; tentatively, D is TRBD1 (8 bases). The CDR3 length is 14 residues. Trimming cost V 5 bases and J 3 bases, with 14 bases left between them. Germline assignment: CDR1 MDHEN and CDR2 SYDVKM. CDR3 sequence (DNA): TGTGCCAGCAGTCGACAGGGGAGGGACTACGAGCAGTACTTC. This codes for CASSRQGRDYEQYF. Complete variable domain (other parts from reference TRBV28 and TRBJ2-7): DVKVTQSSRYLVKRTGEKVFLECVQDMDHENMFWYRQDPGLGLRLIYFSYDVKMKEKGDIPEGYSVSREKKERFSLILESASTNQTSMYLCASSRQGRDYEQYFGPGTRLTVT.

The rearrangement uses TRBV27 and TRBJ1-2, with TRBD1 identical over 10 bases. Per the germline V gene, CDR1 is MNHEY and CDR2 is SMNVEV (reference sequence). V shed 8 bases and J 4 bases; nucleotides not matched to a gene: 7. The CDR3 extends over 14 amino acids. For the CDR3, the DNA is TGTGCCAGCGGGTCGACAGGGGGCGCCTATGGCTACACCTTC. Residues: CASGSTGGAYGYTF.

This clone has more than one count but fewer than ten. This rearrangement joins TRBV6-4 to TRBJ2-3; 10 positions agree with TRBD2. Unmatched junction bases numbered 2, after V lost 0 bases and J lost 8 bases. This CDR3 spans 14 amino acids. The germline V gene has CDR1 MRHNA and CDR2 SNTAGT. The CDR3 nucleotides read TGTGCCAGCAGTGACTCGAGCGGGAGGGGTACGCAGTATTTT. Its translation is CASSDSSGRGTQYF.

CDR3 amino acids: CSVVGLAGHTGELFF. The CDR3 DNA is TGCAGCGTTGTTGGACTAGCGGGACACACCGGGGAGCTGTTTTTT. The J gene is TRBJ2-2, the V gene TRBV29-1; TRBD2 aligns across 12 bases. V lost 4 bases, J lost 3 bases, and 3 bases stayed unmatched. The CDR3 totals 15 residues. CDR1 and CDR2 (germline): SQVTM, ANQGSEA.

This rearrangement joins TRBV12-5 to TRBJ2-3; TRBD2 matches at 13 bases. CDR1 is LGHNT, CDR2 FRNRAP, per germline. V lost 2 bases and J lost 0; bases outside the gene matches: 14. This CDR3 has 21 residues. The CDR3 nucleotides read TGTGCTAGTGGTTTGCCTCTAGGACTAGCGGGAGTGGGTGCTAGCACAGATACGCAGTATTTT. Protein: CASGLPLGLAGVGASTDTQYF.

The CDR3 protein is CASSPQPAPGSEQYF. The CDR3 DNA is TGTGCCAGCAGCCCCCAGCCCGCCCCGGGGTCCGAGCAGTACTTC. This chain joins TRBV7-2 and TRBJ2-7; possibly TRBD2 for D (5 bases). Germline V gives CDR1 SGHTA, CDR2 FQGNSA. With 5 bases removed from V and 6 bases from J, the gap between germline ends came to 20 bases. This CDR3 comprises 15 residues. The complete variable domain, with remaining parts taken from reference TRBV7-2 and TRBJ2-7, reads GAGVSQSPSNKVTEKGKDVELRCDPISGHTALYWYRQSLGQGLEFLIYFQGNSAPDKSGLPSDRFSAERTGGSVSTLTIQRTQQEDSAVYLCASSPQPAPGSEQYFGPGTRLTVT.

This rearrangement joins TRBV15 to TRBJ1-2; possibly TRBD1 for D (5 bases). The CDR3 contains 14 residues. CDR1 is LNHNV, CDR2 YYDKDF, per germline (reference sequence). V was pared by 1 base and J by 8 bases, with 14 bases between. The CDR3 DNA reads TGTGCCACCAGCAGAGCAGGGCAGGGTGAGGGCTACACCTTC. It is translated as CATSRAGQGEGYTF.

The rearrangement joins TRBV5-1 to TRBJ2-1; 7 bases align to TRBD2. The CDR3 has 17 residues. The ends lost 3 bases at V and 7 bases at J; junction bases unmatched: 16. The germline V gene encodes CDR1 SGHRS and CDR2 YFSETQ. DNA for the CDR3: TGCGCCAGCAGCTGGACTCGGACTCTGTCCGGGGGGAATGAGCAGTTCTTC. Amino acids: CASSWTRTLSGGNEQFF.

V and J are TRBV27 and TRBJ2-2; 7 bases fit TRBD1. V shed 7 bases and J 1 base; nucleotides not matched to a gene: 12. There are 17 residues in the CDR3. The V gene's germline CDR1 is MNHEY and CDR2 SMNVEV (reference sequence). CDR3 residues: CASTQPPGQLNTGELFF. CDR3 DNA: TGTGCCAGCACCCAACCACCGGGACAGTTGAACACCGGGGAGCTGTTTTTT.

The DNA for the CDR3 is TGTGCCAGTAGTATGGGGCGACAGCCAGTAAATTCACCCCTCCACTTT. This sequence encodes CASSMGRQPVNSPLHF. V is TRBV19 and J is TRBJ1-6; D perhaps matches TRBD1 (5 bases). Germline loops: CDR1 LNHDA, CDR2 SQIVND (reference sequence). CDR3 length equals 16 residues. The germline V and J ends were trimmed by 3 bases and 7 bases, with 16 bases remaining between them.

This clone was detected a few times. The rearrangement joins TRBV5-1 to TRBJ1-2, with TRBD1 as a possible D gene (6 bases). The CDR3 spans 13 residues. V was clipped by 5 bases and J by 2 bases, with 10 bases between them. Germline loops: CDR1 SGHRS, CDR2 YFSETQ. CDR3 residues: CASRGTLNYGYTF. DNA of the CDR3: TGCGCCAGCAGAGGGACACTCAACTATGGCTACACCTTC.

This chain joins TRBV28 and TRBJ1-1; TRBD1 might be the D (6 bases). CDR1 MDHEN and CDR2 SYDVKM come from the germline V gene. V lost 1 base, J lost 5 bases, and 11 bases lay in between. The CDR3 covers 14 residues. CDR3 sequence (DNA): TGTGCCAGCAGTTTATTTTCCGGGACAACTGAAGCTTTCTTT. Its protein product is CASSLFSGTTEAFF.

The rearrangement links TRBV5-6 to TRBJ1-3, with 10 bases identical to TRBD1. The CDR3 length is 16 residues. Germline loops: CDR1 SGHDT, CDR2 YYEEEE. The V and J ends lost 2 bases and 4 bases, in that order; junction bases with no gene match: 6. CDR3 loop: CASSLPGQGNGNTIYF. The CDR3, as DNA: TGTGCCAGCAGCTTACCGGGACAGGGGAACGGAAACACCATATATTTT.

The chain is built from TRBV19 and TRBJ2-7; D gene ambiguous. The germline V gene has CDR1 LNHDA and CDR2 SQIVND (reference sequence). This CDR3 spans 14 amino acids. The ends were cut back, 2 bases at V and 4 bases at J, with 12 bases in the middle. The CDR3 DNA follows: TGTGCCAGTAGTATATCCCCTGGGCTTTACGAGCAGTACTTC. Encoded protein: CASSISPGLYEQYF.

The rearrangement uses TRBV5-5 and TRBJ1-1, with 8 bases lining up with TRBD1. The V and J ends lost 2 bases and 6 bases, in that order; junction bases with no gene match: 9. The CDR3 loop spans 15 amino acids. Germline V gene sequence: CDR1 SGHKS, CDR2 YYEKEE (reference sequence). The CDR3 protein is CASSFWTGIVAEAFF. CDR3 in DNA: TGTGCCAGCAGCTTTTGGACAGGGATTGTCGCTGAAGCTTTCTTT.

The rearrangement joins TRBV5-1 to TRBJ2-7; 9 bases map to TRBD1. CDR1 and CDR2 from the germline V gene are SGHRS and YFSETQ. J lost 1 base, V lost 2 bases, and 1 base had no gene match. The CDR3 loop spans 14 amino acids. CDR3 sequence (DNA): TGCGCCAGCAGCTTTGGGACAGGGTCCTACGAGCAGTACTTC. This sequence encodes CASSFGTGSYEQYF.